This T cell receptor (beta chain) was identified in a study of blood T cell repertoires in COVID-19. Measured with immunoSEQ multiplex PCR; TCRdb has only the in-frame clones, and not every one. Here the sample spans fewer than 300,000 clones, 70% to 80% being singletons. CDR1 SGHNT and CDR2 YENEEA come from the germline V gene. J gave up 9 bases and V 4 bases, and 5 bases lay outside the gene matches. This CDR3 has 12 residues. The clonotype originates from a woman aged 80 or over with acute or convalescent COVID-19. Sequencing was performed on peripheral blood. V is TRBV11-3 and J is TRBJ1-2; TRBD1 agrees at 7 bases. CDR3 DNA sequence: TGTGCCAGCAGCTCCGACAGGGCGAGCTACACCTTC. Its translation is CASSSDRASYTF.